This TCR beta chain was identified in a study of cytomegalovirus exposure and HLA in healthy donors. Study-wide points: In a later analysis, donors in an Asian-associated ancestry cluster reportedly had fewer N-insertions in productive TCRs than the cohort mean. Cytomegalovirus association was listed for 170 or so TCR beta chains. HLA alleles showed associations with around 15,000 TCR beta sequences in a later analysis, at a 0.05 false discovery rate.

CDR3 length equals 18 residues. V was cut by 0 bases and J by 8 bases, with 26 bases left in between. Germline V gives CDR1 SGHRS, CDR2 YFSETQ. Notes on this clone: Its antigen is not known.

Those who donated were healthy bone marrow donors. Primers: 60 Vbeta forward and 13 Jbeta reverse. Assay: immunoSEQ multiplex PCR; the TCRdb copy retains only in-frame clones and omits some. The sample lists 150,000 to 200,000 clones; 70% to 75% were seen once. Sample: PBMCs. The V gene is TRBV5-1, the J gene TRBJ1-2, with a weak D call TRBD1 (5 bases). This sequence originates from a young man in good health and CMV-seropositive. The CDR3 nucleotides read TGCGCCAGCAGCTTGGAGGGGATGGTGTCATCAGATCAGCGCGGCTACACCTTC. Translation: CASSLEGMVSSDQRGYTF.